These T cell receptor beta chains were read from a single sample in a study of cytomegalovirus exposure and HLA in healthy donors. Using immunoSEQ multiplex PCR, the repertoire was profiled, and TCRdb retains in-frame clones only, with some absent. The sample includes 200,000 to 250,000 clones, over 80% of them seen just once. Sample: PBMCs. Receptor source: a boy between 2 and 10 years old in good health and CMV-seronegative. Both conserved end residues are part of each CDR3. A D gene is named only where the DNA matches it firmly. Clone size is not always given. Where it is, it says once, few, many or a class for expanded clones.

clone_size	d_call	v_call	j_call	cdr3_aa	cdr3_nt
-	TRBD2	TRBV9	TRBJ2-1	CASSFGLAGAGEQFF	TGTGCCAGCAGCTTCGGACTAGCGGGAGCGGGTGAGCAGTTCTTC
few	-	TRBV6-1	TRBJ2-3	CASSGRQIDTQYF	TGTGCCAGCAGTGGCCGACAGATAGATACGCAGTATTTT
-	-	TRBV11-2	TRBJ1-1	CASSQIWNTEAFF	TGTGCCAGCAGCCAGATATGGAACACTGAAGCTTTCTTT
-	TRBD1	TRBV14	TRBJ1-2	CASSPTLGQGAFGYTF	TGTGCCAGCAGCCCCACCCTAGGACAGGGGGCTTTTGGCTACACCTTC
-	-	TRBV6-6	TRBJ1-3	CASSYEGRGNTIYF	TGTGCCAGCAGTTACGAAGGGAGGGGAAACACCATATATTTT
-	TRBD2	TRBV29-1	TRBJ2-7	CSVSKGTSGYEQYF	TGCAGCGTCTCGAAAGGGACTAGCGGCTACGAGCAGTACTTC
-	-	TRBV5-1	TRBJ2-2	CASSRLRNGAGELFF	TGCGCCAGCAGCCGCCTCCGCAACGGGGCCGGGGAGCTGTTTTTT
-	TRBD2	TRBV7-9	TRBJ2-3	CASSYPTSGGGTDTQYF	TGTGCCAGCAGCTACCCAACTAGCGGGGGAGGCACAGATACGCAGTATTTT
-	-	TRBV7-2	TRBJ1-2	CASSLAGAGVGGYTF	TGTGCCAGCAGCTTAGCTGGGGCAGGGGTCGGCGGCTACACCTTC
few	-	TRBV15	TRBJ1-5	CATSIGGPQHF	TGTGCCACCAGCATAGGAGGGCCCCAGCATTTT
-	TRBD2	TRBV12-5	TRBJ2-3	CASGPRGGTDTQYF	TGTGCTAGTGGTCCCCGGGGGGGCACAGATACGCAGTATTTT
-	TRBD2	TRBV13	TRBJ2-7	CASSLGSGSYEQYF	TGTGCCAGCAGCTTAGGGAGCGGGAGCTACGAGCAGTACTTC
-	TRBD2	TRBV19	TRBJ2-7	CASSISASGSYEQYF	TGTGCCAGTAGTATTTCGGCTAGCGGAAGCTACGAGCAGTACTTC
-	TRBD2	TRBV10-2	TRBJ2-5	CASSSLRGLAGGHETQYF	TGCGCCAGCAGCTCACTAAGGGGTTTAGCGGGGGGGCACGAGACCCAGTACTTC
-	-	TRBV7-9	TRBJ2-1	CASSLRDNEQFF	TGTGCCAGCAGCTTGAGGGACAATGAGCAGTTCTTC
few	TRBD1	TRBV27	TRBJ1-2	CASSPSGFPGQGGSDGYTF	TGTGCCAGCAGTCCATCAGGTTTTCCGGGACAGGGGGGCAGCGATGGCTACACCTTC
-	-	TRBV28	TRBJ2-3	CASSPAISVTTDTQYF	TGTGCCAGCAGTCCGGCGATTAGCGTGACCACAGATACGCAGTATTTT